Here is one TCR beta chain with its context. Its antigen is currently unknown. The study sequenced cultured CD4+ T cell DNA using the Oncomine TCR Beta short-read assay. Extraction of genomic DNA was performed on cultured CD4+ T cells. TCRdb re-analysed the PCR reads in MiXCR, keeping a single row per CDR3 protein. The table records roughly 20,000 distinct CDR3 sequences, around 48% of them present only once. Germline V gene lookup returns CDR1 MDHEN and CDR2 SYDVKM. V was cut by 8 bases and J by 2 bases, with 16 bases left in between. The CDR3 loop spans 15 amino acids. Treatment of the sample: roughly 10-day PBMC culture with coronavirus spike peptide pools or control peptides (ViraFEST assay). This sample was included in a study of vaccination and CD4 T cells after COVID-19.

The TCR comes from a human donor who had recovered from COVID-19. The chain links TRBV28 to TRBJ1-5; perhaps TRBD1 as D (5 bases). The input for sequencing was CD4+ T cells from blood, cultured in vitro, taken after SARS-CoV-2 vaccination. DNA for the CDR3: TGTGCCAGCGGGTTGCCGGGGGGTGGCAATCAGCCCCAGCATTTT. Translating it yields CASGLPGGGNQPQHF.